Here is one T cell receptor beta chain with its context. The target antigen is unknown. Sequence at one end of the junction differs from germline and may be a read error. Per germline, CDR1 MNHEY and CDR2 SVGAGI. The CDR3 length is 13 residues. This sample is part of a study of type 1 regulatory T cells. Study background: This in vitro CD4 product, T-allo10, is enriched for Tr1 cells and alloantigen-specific.

Graft donor-derived T-allo10 cells were described as host-alloantigen-specific, anergic, and alloantigen-specifically suppressive. TCRdb ran MiXCR on the reads and lists one entry per CDR3 protein. Seen here are roughly 71,000 distinct CDR3 sequences, roughly three fifths observed once, and the top ten hold 7.6%. This chain joins TRBV6-5 and TRBJ1-5; 8 positions match TRBD1. Sample: cultured T cells, either the whole culture or a sorted T cell fraction (not recorded which). Subset of the sample: Tr1-enriched cell product generated in vitro against host alloantigens. This receptor was identified in a human donor in good health. This CDR3 is CASSTTGDHPQHF. In DNA, the CDR3 is TGTGCCAGCAGTACGACAGGGGATCACCCCCAGCATTTT.